The 16 T cell receptor beta chains presented below share a single source sample, sequenced in a study of technical replicates of blood from a few donors. Clones were read by immunoSEQ multiplex PCR, and TCRdb kept only the in-frame ones, dropping some. The profile shows more than 65,000 clones, about 97% of them singletons. Specimen: T cells isolated from PBMCs. Receptors were obtained from a human donor in good health.

This clone was found once. The V and J genes are TRBV11-3 and TRBJ1-1; D gene unclear. Germline V lookup: CDR1 SGHNT, CDR2 YENEEA. The CDR3 consists of 13 residues. V was pared by 3 bases and J by 2 bases, with 7 bases between. CDR3: CASSLEANTEAFF. The CDR3 nucleotides read TGTGCCAGCAGCTTGGAGGCTAACACTGAAGCTTTCTTT. The full variable domain, rest sourced from reference TRBV11-3 and TRBJ1-1, is EAGVVQSPRYKIIEKKQPVAFWCNPISGHNTLYWYLQNLGQGPELLIRYENEEAVDDSQLPKDRFSAERLKGVDSTLKIQPAELGDSAVYLCASSLEANTEAFFGQGTRLTVV.

This chain connects TRBV9 to TRBJ1-2; maybe TRBD1 (5 bases). Germline assignment: CDR1 SGDLS and CDR2 YYNGEE. The CDR3 runs to 15 residues. V lost 6 bases, J lost 3 bases, and 18 bases lay in between. DNA of the CDR3: TGTGCCAGCACGTCCAGGGTATCGGTTGACTATGGCTACACCTTC. Its protein product is CASTSRVSVDYGYTF.

The chain combines TRBV9 with TRBJ1-1, with unresolved D. This CDR3 comprises 13 residues. CDR1 and CDR2 (germline): SGDLS, YYNGEE. Trimming took off 0 bases at V and 6 bases at J, with 9 bases between the two ends. The CDR3 loop is CASSVGSEAEAFF. The DNA of the CDR3 is TGTGCCAGCAGCGTAGGATCAGAGGCTGAAGCTTTCTTT. The whole variable domain, filled in from reference TRBV9 and TRBJ1-1, reads DSGVTQTPKHLITATGQRVTLRCSPRSGDLSVYWYQQSLDQGLQFLIQYYNGEERAKGNILERFSAQQFPDLHSELNLSSLELGDSALYFCASSVGSEAEAFFGQGTRLTVV.

The chain uses TRBV5-6 and TRBJ1-1; D gene uncertain. CDR3 size: 11 residues. CDR1 is SGHDT and CDR2 is YYEEEE in the germline V gene. The ends were cut back, 1 base at V and 6 bases at J, with 4 bases in the middle. The chain's CDR3 is CASSLISEAFF. The CDR3 DNA reads as TGTGCCAGCAGCTTGATCTCTGAAGCTTTCTTT.

This sequence joins TRBV6-1 and TRBJ2-7; 7 bases map to TRBD2. The V gene's germline CDR1 is MNHNS and CDR2 SASEGT. The CDR3 loop spans 14 amino acids. Unmatched junction bases numbered 10, after V lost 6 bases and J lost 5 bases. CDR3 protein: CASSPGLVANEQYF. In DNA form, the CDR3 reads TGTGCCAGCAGCCCCGGACTAGTCGCCAACGAGCAGTACTTC.

The CDR3 loop is CSVMTGVMNTEAFF. For the CDR3, the DNA is TGCAGCGTTATGACAGGCGTTATGAACACTGAAGCTTTCTTT. V and J are TRBV29-1 and TRBJ1-1, with a tentative D call TRBD1 (6 bases). The CDR3 is made up of 14 amino acids. V was shortened by 5 bases and J by 0 bases, with 13 bases between the two germline ends. CDR1 is SQVTM, CDR2 ANQGSEA, per germline.

The genes are TRBV18 and TRBJ1-5; 8 nucleotides match TRBD1. The CDR3 is made up of 14 amino acids. Unmatched junction bases numbered 5, after V lost 6 bases and J lost 4 bases. Germline loops: CDR1 KGHSH, CDR2 LQKENI. The CDR3 loop is CASSRQGLNQPQHF. For the CDR3, the DNA is TGTGCCAGCTCGCGACAGGGGTTGAATCAGCCCCAGCATTTT.

This clone appeared a few times. V usage is TRBV18 and J usage is TRBJ1-3; no clear D gene. CDR1 is KGHSH, CDR2 LQKENI, per germline. The CDR3 spans 14 residues. The ends were cut back, 2 bases at V and 0 bases at J, with 5 bases in the middle. The CDR3 DNA follows: TGTGCCAGCTCACCAGAGAGCTCTGGAAACACCATATATTTT. Translation gives CASSPESSGNTIYF.

The chain uses TRBV10-3 and TRBJ1-1, with 11 bases aligning to TRBD1. The V segment lost 6 bases and the J segment 5 bases; nucleotides outside the gene matches: 5. The CDR3 consists of 14 residues. Germline CDR1 is ENHRY and CDR2 is SYGVKD. The CDR3, as DNA: TGTGCCATCAGCCCCGGGACAGGGGGTACTGAAGCTTTCTTT. This sequence encodes CAISPGTGGTEAFF.

This chain links TRBV30 with TRBJ2-7; a weak D match, TRBD1 (5 bases). The CDR3 has 13 amino acids. The V and J ends lost 2 bases and 0 bases respectively, with 8 bases between them. CDR1 is GTSNPN and CDR2 is SVGIG in the germline V gene (reference sequence). Written as DNA, the CDR3 is TGTGCCTGGAGTCCCAGGGTCTCCTACGAGCAGTACTTC. This sequence encodes CAWSPRVSYEQYF.

The chain couples TRBV6-1 to TRBJ2-7; TRBD2 matches at 8 bases. Looked up from germline, CDR1 is MNHNS and CDR2 is SASEGT. V gave up 5 bases and J gave up 3 bases; unmatched junction bases: 3. The CDR3 covers 13 residues. For the CDR3, the DNA is TGTGCCAGCAGTACCGGGAGGGGCTACGAGCAGTACTTC. Its protein is CASSTGRGYEQYF.

Written as DNA, the CDR3 is TGTGCCAGCAGCTTCGGGACACAAAGTTCGGCTTTCTTT. This codes for CASSFGTQSSAFF. V and J are TRBV11-3 and TRBJ1-1; the D gene is possibly TRBD1 (6 bases). Germline-derived CDR1 and CDR2 are SGHNT and YENEEA. CDR3 size: 13 residues. The V and J ends lost 3 bases and 11 bases respectively, with 16 bases between them.

V is TRBV25-1 and J is TRBJ1-5; D may be TRBD1 (5 bases). The V gene lost 6 bases and the J gene lost 3 bases, with 9 bases spanning the gap. CDR1 is MGHDK and CDR2 is SYGVNS in the germline V gene. The CDR3 is made up of 13 amino acids. For the CDR3, the DNA is TGTGCCAGCAGGGGGGGGACCAATCAGCCCCAGCATTTT. As protein: CASRGGTNQPQHF.

This clone has only a few counts. The CDR3: CASSFARWGDDGELFF. CDR3 in DNA: TGTGCCAGCAGCTTCGCAAGATGGGGGGACGACGGGGAGCTGTTTTTT. The chain links TRBV28 to TRBJ2-2; D is perhaps TRBD2 (6 bases). Germline V gene lookup returns CDR1 MDHEN and CDR2 SYDVKM. The CDR3 length is 16 residues. V lost 6 bases and J 7 bases, leaving 21 bases between the germline ends.

V is TRBV5-1 and J is TRBJ1-1; 7 bases are shared with TRBD1. The V segment lost 4 bases and the J segment 11 bases; nucleotides outside the gene matches: 8. The CDR3 loop spans 12 amino acids. Germline CDR1 is SGHRS and CDR2 is YFSETQ. The CDR3 region has the DNA TGCGCCAGCAGCCTCCGACAGGGAATGGCTTTCTTT. The encoded protein is CASSLRQGMAFF.

The chain uses TRBV11-3 and TRBJ2-2; unclear D gene. CDR1 is SGHNT and CDR2 is YENEEA in the germline V gene. The CDR3 spans 13 residues. The ends were cut back, 5 bases at V and 7 bases at J, with 11 bases in the middle. CDR3 sequence: CASSLLGSGELFF. CDR3 nucleotides: TGTGCCAGCAGCCTGCTAGGAAGCGGGGAGCTGTTTTTT.